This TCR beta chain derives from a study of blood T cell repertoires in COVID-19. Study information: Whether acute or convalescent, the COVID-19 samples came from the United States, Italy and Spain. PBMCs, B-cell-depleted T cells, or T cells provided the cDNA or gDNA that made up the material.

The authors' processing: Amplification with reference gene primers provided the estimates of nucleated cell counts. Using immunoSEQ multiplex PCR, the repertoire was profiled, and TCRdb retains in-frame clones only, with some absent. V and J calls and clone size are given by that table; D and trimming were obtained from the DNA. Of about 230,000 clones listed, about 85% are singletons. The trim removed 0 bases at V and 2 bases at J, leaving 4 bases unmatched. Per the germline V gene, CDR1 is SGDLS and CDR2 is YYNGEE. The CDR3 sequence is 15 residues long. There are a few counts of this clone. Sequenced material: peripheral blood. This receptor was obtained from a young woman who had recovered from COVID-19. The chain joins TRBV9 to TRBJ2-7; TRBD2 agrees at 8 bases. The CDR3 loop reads CASSVADSGAYEQYF. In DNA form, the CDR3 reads TGTGCCAGCAGCGTAGCTGATAGCGGGGCCTACGAGCAGTACTTC.